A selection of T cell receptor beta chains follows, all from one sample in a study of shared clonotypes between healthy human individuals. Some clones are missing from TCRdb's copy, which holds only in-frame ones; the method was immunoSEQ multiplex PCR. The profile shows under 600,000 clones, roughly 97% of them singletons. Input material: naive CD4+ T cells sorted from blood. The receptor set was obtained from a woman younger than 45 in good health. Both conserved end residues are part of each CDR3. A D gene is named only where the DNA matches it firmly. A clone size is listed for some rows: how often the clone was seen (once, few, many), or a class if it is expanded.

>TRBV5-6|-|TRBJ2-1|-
TGTGCCAGCAGCTTAGGTAGCACCCGTGAGCAGTTCTTC
CASSLGSTREQFF
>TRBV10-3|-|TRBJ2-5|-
TGTGCCATCGCCCCCGCGCGGGGTCAAGAGACCCAGTACTTC
CAIAPARGQETQYF
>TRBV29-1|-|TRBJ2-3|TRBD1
TGCAGAGCAGGGGGCCCCACAGATACGCAGTATTTT
CRAGGPTDTQYF
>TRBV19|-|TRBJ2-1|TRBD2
TGTGCCAGTAGTGGGATAGCGGGAGGGCCTCAAAATGAGCAGTTCTTC
CASSGIAGGPQNEQFF
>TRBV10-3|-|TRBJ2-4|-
TGTGCCATCAGTGAGTTCGACAAAAACATTCAGTACTTC
CAISEFDKNIQYF
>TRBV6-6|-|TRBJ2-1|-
TGTGCCAGCAGCCCCGACTTGGCCCCACGGAATGAGCAGTTCTTC
CASSPDLAPRNEQFF
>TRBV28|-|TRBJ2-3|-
TGTGCCAGCAGTTCTACAGGGGATACGCAGTATTTT
CASSSTGDTQYF
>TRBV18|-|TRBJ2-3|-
TGTGCCAGCTCACCCACAGAGGCGGATACGCAGTATTTT
CASSPTEADTQYF
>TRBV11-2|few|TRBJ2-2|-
TGTGCCAGCAGACAGAAGGGCAAGAACACCGGGGAGCTGTTTTTT
CASRQKGKNTGELFF
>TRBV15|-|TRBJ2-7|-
TGTGCCACCAGCAGAGAACAGCACTCCTACGAGCAGTACTTC
CATSREQHSYEQYF
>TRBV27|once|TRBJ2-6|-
TGTGCCAGCAGTTCCGGCGAGGGTCTATCTGGGGCCAACGTCCTGACTTTC
CASSSGEGLSGANVLTF
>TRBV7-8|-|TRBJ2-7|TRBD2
TGTGCCAGCAGCTTCTCCGGGACTAGCGGGGGTGTTAGCTCCTACGAGCAGTACTTC
CASSFSGTSGGVSSYEQYF
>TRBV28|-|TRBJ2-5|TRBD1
TGTGCCAGCAGCCCAGGGACAGGGGGGGAGCAGTACTTC
CASSPGTGGEQYF
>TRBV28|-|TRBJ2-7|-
TGTGCCAGCAGTCCCTTGGGTCGCGGCGAGCAGTACTTC
CASSPLGRGEQYF
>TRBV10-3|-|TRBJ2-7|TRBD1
TGTGCCATCAGTGAGCCAGACAGGGGCTCCTACGAGCAGTACTTC
CAISEPDRGSYEQYF
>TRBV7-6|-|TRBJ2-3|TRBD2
TGTGCCAGCAGCACAAACTCCGGGACTAGAAGATATTTT
CASSTNSGTRRYF